The TCR beta chain under discussion was sequenced for a study of CD8 T cells in Susac syndrome. Overall study: When blood was drawn, the patients with Susac syndrome were therapy-naive, on corticosteroids, or on intravenous immunoglobulin alone.

Only a few counts were recorded for this clonotype. V was clipped by 4 bases and J by 8 bases; unmatched bases: 4. The CDR3 has 13 residues. Looked up from germline, CDR1 is SGHDT and CDR2 is YYEEEE. An amount of RNA that ranged from about 0.45 to 1 ug was reverse transcribed with random hexamers. Coverage of TCR beta CDR3 amplification by immunoSEQ multiplex PCR extended to 54 Vbeta and 13 Jbeta. TCRdb reprocessed the immunoSEQ multiplex PCR reads with MiXCR, giving one entry per CDR3 protein. The sample holds around 81,000 distinct CDR3 sequences, 94% seen once. Sequencing used CD8+ T cells from PBMCs. The clonotype was recovered from a human donor with Susac syndrome. The rearrangement uses TRBV5-6 and TRBJ1-2, with 11 nucleotides matching TRBD1. The CDR3 region is CASSLGQGAGYTF. CDR3 in DNA: TGTGCCAGCAGCCTCGGACAGGGGGCAGGCTACACCTTC.